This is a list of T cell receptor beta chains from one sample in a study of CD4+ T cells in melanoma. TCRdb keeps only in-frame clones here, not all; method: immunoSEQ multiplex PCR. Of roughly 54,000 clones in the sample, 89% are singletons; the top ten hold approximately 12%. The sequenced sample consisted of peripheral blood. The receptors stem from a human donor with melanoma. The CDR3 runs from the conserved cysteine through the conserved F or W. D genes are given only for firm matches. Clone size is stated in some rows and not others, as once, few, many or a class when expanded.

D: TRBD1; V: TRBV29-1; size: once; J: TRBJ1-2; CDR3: CSVTDRADGYTF; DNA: TGCAGCGTGACCGACAGGGCAGATGGCTACACCTTC
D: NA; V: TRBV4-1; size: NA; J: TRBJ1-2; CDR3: CASSHDTDYGYTF; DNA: TGCGCCAGCAGCCATGACACCGACTATGGCTACACCTTC
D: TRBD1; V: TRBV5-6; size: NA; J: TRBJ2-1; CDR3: CASSRDRATYNEQFF; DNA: TGTGCCAGCAGCCGGGACAGGGCCACCTACAATGAGCAGTTCTTC
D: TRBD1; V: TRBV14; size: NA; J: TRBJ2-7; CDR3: CASSQDEGTGGSYSYEQYF; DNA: TGTGCCAGCAGCCAAGATGAAGGGACAGGGGGCAGCTACTCCTACGAGCAGTACTTC
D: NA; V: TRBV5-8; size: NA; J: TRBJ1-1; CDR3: CASSSGRTTEAFF; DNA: TGTGCCAGCTCCTCAGGACGGACCACTGAAGCTTTCTTT
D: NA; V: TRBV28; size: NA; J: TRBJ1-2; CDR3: CASATGFYGYTF; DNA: TGTGCCAGCGCTACAGGGTTCTATGGCTACACCTTC
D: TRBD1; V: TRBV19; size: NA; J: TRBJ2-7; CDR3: CATGTGTYEQYF; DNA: TGTGCCACCGGGACAGGGACCTACGAGCAGTACTTC
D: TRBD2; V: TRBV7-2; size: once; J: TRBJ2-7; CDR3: CASSLVGGGAYEQYF; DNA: TGTGCCAGCAGCTTAGTCGGCGGGGGGGCCTACGAGCAGTACTTC
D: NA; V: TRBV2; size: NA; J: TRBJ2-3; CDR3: CASSALGDTQYF; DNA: TGTGCCAGCAGTGCGCTTGGGGATACGCAGTATTTT
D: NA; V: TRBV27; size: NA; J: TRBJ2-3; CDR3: CASSLSPDTQYF; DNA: TGTGCCAGCAGTTTATCCCCAGATACGCAGTATTTT
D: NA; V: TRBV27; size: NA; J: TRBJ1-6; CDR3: CASSLAYNSPLHF; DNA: TGTGCCAGCAGTTTAGCCTATAATTCACCCCTCCACTTT
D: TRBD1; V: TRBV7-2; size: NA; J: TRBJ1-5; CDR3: CASSLWQGQDQPQHF; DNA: TGTGCCAGCAGCTTATGGCAGGGACAGGATCAGCCCCAGCATTTT
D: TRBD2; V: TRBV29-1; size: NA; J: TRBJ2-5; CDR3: CSVEDNASGGGTQYF; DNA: TGCAGCGTTGAAGATAACGCTAGCGGGGGGGGGACCCAGTACTTC
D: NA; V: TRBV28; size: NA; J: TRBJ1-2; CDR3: CASSLGREYGYTF; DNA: TGTGCCAGCAGTTTAGGTAGGGAGTATGGCTACACCTTC
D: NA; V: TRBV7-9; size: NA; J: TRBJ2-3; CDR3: CASSRRGVTDTQYF; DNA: TGTGCCAGCAGCCGAAGGGGGGTAACAGATACGCAGTATTTT
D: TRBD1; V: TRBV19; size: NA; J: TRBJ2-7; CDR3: CASSIGAQGAYEQYF; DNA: TGTGCCAGTAGTATAGGTGCACAGGGGGCCTACGAGCAGTACTTC
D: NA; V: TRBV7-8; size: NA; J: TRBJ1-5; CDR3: CASTSRWGNQPQHF; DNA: TGTGCCAGCACCTCTCGATGGGGCAATCAGCCCCAGCATTTT
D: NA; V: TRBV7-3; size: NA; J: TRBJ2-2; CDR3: CASSRSENTGELFF; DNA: TGTGCCAGCAGCCGATCAGAGAACACCGGGGAGCTGTTTTTT
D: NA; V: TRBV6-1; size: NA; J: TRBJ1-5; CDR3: CASRRRGDLNQPQHF; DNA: TGTGCCAGCCGTCGCAGGGGCGACCTCAATCAGCCCCAGCATTTT
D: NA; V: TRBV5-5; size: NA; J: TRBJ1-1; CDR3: CASNSPNRDLNTEAFF; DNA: TGTGCCAGCAACTCCCCTAACAGAGACCTGAACACTGAAGCTTTCTTT
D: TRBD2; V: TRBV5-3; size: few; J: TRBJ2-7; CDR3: CARSLVASGGRVPYEQYF; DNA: TGTGCCAGAAGCTTGGTTGCTAGCGGGGGAAGAGTACCCTACGAGCAGTACTTC
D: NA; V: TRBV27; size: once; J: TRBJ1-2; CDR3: CASSLGPGDYGYTF; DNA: TGTGCCAGCAGTTTAGGTCCAGGGGACTATGGCTACACCTTC
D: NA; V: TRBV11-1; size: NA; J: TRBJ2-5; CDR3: CASSLVRGWDETQYF; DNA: TGTGCCAGCAGCTTAGTGCGTGGTTGGGACGAGACCCAGTACTTC